The 17 T cell receptor beta chains in this list originate from one sample, sequenced in a study of blood T cell repertoires in COVID-19. Data came from immunoSEQ multiplex PCR; TCRdb stores just in-frame clones and leaves some out. The table has about 300,000 clones, roughly 90% seen once. The material sequenced was peripheral blood. These receptors all stem from a young woman with COVID-19, enrolled during active disease.

The CDR3 region has the DNA TGTGCCAGCAGCTTGATGGCGGGAGGGGCAGATACGCAGTATTTT. Its translation: CASSLMAGGADTQYF. The chain links TRBV7-2 to TRBJ2-3, with TRBD2 matching over 9 bases. With 3 bases clipped from V and 4 bases from J, the junction kept 5 bases outside the gene matches. The CDR3 is 15 amino acids. Germline CDR1 SGHTA, CDR2 FQGNSA.

The chain links TRBV7-2 to TRBJ2-1; D might be TRBD1 (5 bases). Deletions cut 3 bases from V and 3 bases from J, with 9 bases between. The germline V gene has CDR1 SGHTA and CDR2 FQGNSA. This CDR3 is built from 14 residues. In DNA form, the CDR3 reads TGTGCCAGCAGCTTCGACAGCGTCTACAATGAGCAGTTCTTC. This gives the protein CASSFDSVYNEQFF.

This chain uses TRBV13 with TRBJ2-5; 11 bases agree with TRBD1. Trimming at V came to 1 base and at J to 4 bases, leaving 5 bases not matched to a gene. Germline CDR1 reads PRHDT; CDR2 reads FYEKMQ (reference sequence). CDR3 size: 16 residues. CDR3 in DNA: TGTGCCAGCAGCTTAGTAGGGACAGGGGGGCGAGAGACCCAGTACTTC. Its protein is CASSLVGTGGRETQYF.

V and J are TRBV7-2 and TRBJ2-1, with D possibly being TRBD2 (6 bases). Germline CDR1 and CDR2: SGHTA and FQGNSA. V lost 5 bases, J lost 5 bases, and 19 bases lay in between. The CDR3 has 16 residues. The CDR3: CASSAGSRGLDNEQFF. The CDR3 region has the DNA TGTGCCAGCAGCGCGGGATCACGGGGACTTGACAATGAGCAGTTCTTC.

A few counts support this clone. CDR3 sequence: CASSLATGNTIYF. CDR3 nucleotide sequence: TGTGCCAGCAGCTTGGCCACTGGAAACACCATATATTTT. The chain recombines TRBV11-1 with TRBJ1-3; D gene ambiguous. V lost 3 bases to trimming and J lost 2 bases, with 5 bases between them. This CDR3 region has 13 residues. Per germline, CDR1 SGHAT and CDR2 FQDESV (reference sequence).

This CDR3 is CASFGDILNTEAFF. CDR3 in DNA: TGTGCCAGCTTTGGGGACATACTGAACACTGAAGCTTTCTTT. The chain is built from TRBV2 and TRBJ1-1; maybe TRBD1 (6 bases). The V and J ends lost 8 bases and 0 bases respectively, with 13 bases between them. The CDR3 spans 14 residues. In germline, CDR1 is SNHLY, CDR2 FYNNEI.

The genes are TRBV14 and TRBJ2-1, with D perhaps TRBD2 (6 bases). CDR1 and CDR2 (germline): SGHDN, FVKESK. Trimming left V 4 bases short and J 0 bases short, with 19 bases between. The CDR3 runs to 18 residues. The CDR3 nucleotides read TGTGCCAGCAGCCTCTGGAGGGGAGGACGCGCCTCCTACAATGAGCAGTTCTTC. It is translated as CASSLWRGGRASYNEQFF.

The chain links TRBV9 to TRBJ1-6; tentatively, D is TRBD1 (5 bases). Trimming cost V 0 bases and J 10 bases, with 11 bases left between them. Germline values: CDR1 SGDLS, CDR2 YYNGEE. This CDR3 spans 14 amino acids. Here the CDR3 DNA reads TGTGCCAGCAGCGTAGCGCAGGGAAGATCACCCCTCCACTTT. It is translated as CASSVAQGRSPLHF.

This clone was recorded once. This rearrangement joins TRBV29-1 to TRBJ2-7, with 10 bases matching TRBD1. The ends lost 0 bases at V and 5 bases at J; junction bases unmatched: 4. This CDR3 is 14 amino acids long. CDR1 is SQVTM, CDR2 ANQGSEA, per germline. DNA of the CDR3: TGCAGCGTTGAAGACGGGGACAGGGGCCACGAGCAGTACTTC. This translates into CSVEDGDRGHEQYF.

The chain recombines TRBV10-3 with TRBJ2-1; 14 bases match TRBD2. Germline loops: CDR1 ENHRY, CDR2 SYGVKD. J was trimmed by 9 bases and V by 7 bases; bases with no gene match: 8. The CDR3 is made up of 15 amino acids. The CDR3 sequence: CAINSGLAGVGEQFF. DNA of the CDR3: TGTGCCATCAATTCGGGACTAGCGGGAGTTGGTGAGCAGTTCTTC.

The J gene is TRBJ1-5, the V gene TRBV7-2, with a tentative D call TRBD1 (5 bases). The CDR3 spans 16 residues. The V gene's germline CDR1 is SGHTA and CDR2 FQGNSA. V shed 2 bases and J shed 7 bases, with 18 bases lying between them. The CDR3 bases are TGTGCCAGCAGCTTAAGCTCGGGCAGGAGGGGACAGCCCCAGCATTTT. Amino acids: CASSLSSGRRGQPQHF.

This clone was recorded a few times. The chain employs TRBV7-8 and TRBJ1-4; 8 nucleotides agree with TRBD1. Germline trimming cut 2 bases from V and 8 bases from J; bases unmatched to any gene: 7. From germline, CDR1 is SGHVS and CDR2 FQNEAQ. This CDR3 spans 15 amino acids. The CDR3 nucleotides are TGTGCCAGCAGCTTAATTGACAGGGGAAGCGAAAAACTGTTTTTT. Its protein product is CASSLIDRGSEKLFF.

This clone was seen a single time. This sequence joins TRBV11-2 and TRBJ2-1, with 9 bases fitting TRBD1. The V segment lost 6 bases and the J segment 8 bases; nucleotides outside the gene matches: 11. The CDR3 is 15 amino acids. Per the germline V gene, CDR1 is SGHAT and CDR2 is FQNNGV. Written as DNA, the CDR3 is TGTGCCAGCAGAAGCCTTGGACAGGGGTTCGATGAGCAGTTCTTC. Encoded protein: CASRSLGQGFDEQFF.

The rearrangement links TRBV27 to TRBJ2-5; the match to TRBD2 covers 7 bases. The V segment lost 8 bases and the J segment 4 bases; nucleotides outside the gene matches: 7. This CDR3 has 13 amino acids. Germline V CDR1 and CDR2: MNHEY, SMNVEV (reference sequence). Here the CDR3 reads CASAGDYRETQYF. CDR3 sequence (DNA): TGTGCCAGCGCCGGGGACTACAGAGAGACCCAGTACTTC.

The chain couples TRBV25-1 to TRBJ1-4; 10 positions agree with TRBD1. Germline CDR1 MGHDK, CDR2 SYGVNS. The CDR3 is 15 residues long. J was trimmed by 8 bases and V by 3 bases; bases with no gene match: 6. The CDR3: CASSDPGTGEEKLFF. In nucleotides, the CDR3 is TGTGCCAGCAGTGATCCCGGGACAGGGGAAGAAAAACTGTTTTTT.

The chain links TRBV11-2 to TRBJ2-5; tentatively, D is TRBD2 (5 bases). Germline CDR1 is SGHAT and CDR2 is FQNNGV. The ends were cut back, 5 bases at V and 4 bases at J, with 17 bases in the middle. This CDR3 has 15 residues. CDR3 loop: CASSPHPPSLETQYF. CDR3 coding DNA: TGTGCCAGCAGCCCTCATCCCCCTAGCCTAGAGACCCAGTACTTC.

CDR3 bases: TGTGCCAGTATCGGGGTAACTAATGAAAAACTGTTTTTT. This gives the protein CASIGVTNEKLFF. V is TRBV19 and J is TRBJ1-4; D gene unclear. This CDR3 contains 13 residues. Between the trimmed V and J ends, which lost 7 bases and 1 base, there was a span of 7 bases. Germline CDR1 LNHDA, CDR2 SQIVND (reference sequence). Full variable domain (remainder filled in from reference TRBV19 and TRBJ1-4): DGGITQSPKYLFRKEGQNVTLSCEQNLNHDAMYWYRQDPGQGLRLIYYSQIVNDFQKGDIAEGYSVSREKKESFPLTVTSAQKNPTAFYLCASIGVTNEKLFFGSGTQLSVL.